Following are 15 T cell receptor beta chains from one sample sequenced in a study of T cell responses to AZD1222 COVID-19 vaccine. Using immunoSEQ multiplex PCR, the repertoire was profiled, and TCRdb retains in-frame clones only, with some absent. The sample lists 95,000 to 150,000 clones, 92% occurring once. The starting material was peripheral blood, obtained on day 0 of AZD1222 vaccination. All receptors derive from an adult in good health.

Concerning this clone itself: No DNA is shown, since the ends of the CDR3 on it are uncertain; the CDR3 is the one TCRdb lists. The genes are TRBV21-1 and TRBJ2-1; the D segment call TRBD1 is taken from the table without a DNA check. TRBV21-1 is deemed a pseudogene. The CDR3 comprises 17 residues, both ends counted. This CDR3 reads CASSKEWGQGAGNEQFF.

The CDR3 reads CSVAKRVGELFF. CDR3 DNA: TGCAGCGTCGCTAAAAGGGTCGGGGAGCTGTTTTTT. The chain recombines TRBV29-1 with TRBJ2-2, with D uncertain. V lost 6 bases and J lost 7, with 12 bases in between. CDR3 length: 12 amino acids. CDR1 and CDR2 from the germline V gene are SQVTM and ANQGSEA.

V gene TRBV30 combines with J gene TRBJ2-7, with 9 bases aligning to TRBD2. The trim removed 4 bases at V and 4 bases at J, leaving 14 bases unmatched. The germline V gene encodes CDR1 GTSNPN and CDR2 SVGIG (reference sequence). The CDR3 runs 16 residues. CDR3 in DNA: TGTGCCTGGACCGGGACTAGCTCAATAGGGGCATACGAGCAGTACTTC. Protein sequence: CAWTGTSSIGAYEQYF.

The chain links TRBV5-1 to TRBJ2-5; TRBD2 matches at 8 bases. Trimming cost V 1 base and J 8 bases; bases outside gene matches: 10. The CDR3 covers 15 residues. Germline values: CDR1 SGHRS, CDR2 YFSETQ. The CDR3 DNA is TGCGCCAGCAGCTTGTTTAGCGGGAAGGCGGAAACCCAGTACTTC. This gives the protein CASSLFSGKAETQYF.

The V call is TRBV4-1, the J call TRBJ2-5; 8 positions agree with TRBD2. CDR1 is MGHRA and CDR2 is YSYEKL in the germline V gene. The CDR3 covers 15 residues. J gave up 5 bases and V 0 bases, and 5 bases lay outside the gene matches. This CDR3 reads CASSQEWTSWETQYF. The CDR3 bases are TGCGCCAGCAGCCAAGAGTGGACTAGCTGGGAGACCCAGTACTTC.

The V and J genes are TRBV6-5 and TRBJ2-7; D is unclear. CDR3 size: 11 residues. The V gene's germline CDR1 is MNHEY and CDR2 SVGAGI. Trimming shortened V by 4 bases and J by 4 bases, and 5 bases separated the two germline ends. The CDR3 protein is CASSSPYEQYF. CDR3 DNA sequence: TGTGCCAGCAGTTCTCCTTACGAGCAGTACTTC.

The chain combines TRBV11-2 with TRBJ2-5; D is unclear. Trimming stripped 5 bases from V and 2 bases from J, with 9 bases between. Germline CDR1 is SGHAT and CDR2 is FQNNGV. The length of the CDR3 is 13 residues. In DNA, the CDR3 is TGTGCCAGCAGCCGAGAGAGACAAGAGACCCAGTACTTC. This encodes CASSRERQETQYF.

This chain connects TRBV28 to TRBJ2-5; 9 bases agree with TRBD1. The trim removed 7 bases at V and 5 bases at J, leaving 8 bases unmatched. This CDR3 has 14 amino acids. Per germline, CDR1 MDHEN and CDR2 SYDVKM. The CDR3 spells CASTRDRVFETQYF. CDR3 DNA sequence: TGTGCCAGCACCCGGGACAGGGTCTTTGAGACCCAGTACTTC.

This clone was observed a single time. The V and J genes are TRBV28 and TRBJ1-5; TRBD1 agrees at 8 bases. The germline V gene encodes CDR1 MDHEN and CDR2 SYDVKM. V was clipped by 0 bases and J by 5 bases; unmatched bases: 9. This CDR3 is built from 17 residues. In DNA form, the CDR3 reads TGTGCCAGCAGTTTATGGACAGGGGCCGGTAGGGATCAGCCCCAGCATTTT. This gives the protein CASSLWTGAGRDQPQHF.

The gene calls are TRBV2 and TRBJ2-3; TRBD2 matches at 7 bases. The CDR3 runs 15 residues. Trimming removed 3 bases from V and 6 bases from J; junction bases left unmatched: 9. Per germline, CDR1 SNHLY and CDR2 FYNNEI. The chain's CDR3 is CASSDGRLGGDTQYF. In DNA form, the CDR3 reads TGTGCCAGCAGTGACGGGCGTCTGGGGGGGGATACGCAGTATTTT.

The chain combines TRBV5-5 with TRBJ1-2, with TRBD1 as a possible D gene (5 bases). The V and J ends lost 2 bases and 7 bases respectively, with 18 bases between them. From germline, CDR1 is SGHKS and CDR2 YYEKEE (reference sequence). CDR3 length: 15 residues. The CDR3 protein is CASSFVQGPSRGYTF. Written as DNA, the CDR3 is TGTGCCAGCAGCTTCGTTCAGGGACCCTCTCGTGGCTACACCTTC.

V and J are TRBV19 and TRBJ2-3, with TRBD2 as a possible D gene (7 bases). CDR1 is LNHDA and CDR2 is SQIVND in the germline V gene (reference sequence). The V and J ends lost 1 base and 7 bases respectively, with 12 bases between them. The CDR3 contains 14 residues. The CDR3 DNA reads as TGTGCCAGTAGTATAGGGGGGAGGGGGTATACGCAGTATTTT. Residues: CASSIGGRGYTQYF.

V usage is TRBV11-3 and J usage is TRBJ2-2; 8 bases fit TRBD2. The germline V gene encodes CDR1 SGHNT and CDR2 YENEEA. The V and J ends lost 2 bases and 3 bases, in that order; junction bases with no gene match: 11. There are 18 residues in the CDR3. Here the CDR3 reads CASSLRDHPGLDTGELFF. CDR3 bases: TGTGCCAGCAGCTTACGGGACCATCCGGGACTAGACACCGGGGAGCTGTTTTTT.

On this clone: Different DNA sequences within this sample yield the same CDR3. This chain links TRBV19 with TRBJ2-3, with D unresolved. Germline lookup yields CDR1 LNHDA and CDR2 SQIVND (reference sequence). Trimming removed 3 bases from V and 0 bases from J, with 13 bases in between. This CDR3 comprises 16 residues. The DNA for the CDR3 is TGTGCCAGTAGTATTAGGTCGGGTTCTAGCACAGATACGCAGTATTTT. This translates into CASSIRSGSSTDTQYF.

This clone was seen once. This chain uses TRBV9 with TRBJ1-2; tentative D call: TRBD1 (5 bases). The CDR3 contains 15 residues. The germline V gene has CDR1 SGDLS and CDR2 YYNGEE. Trimming shortened V by 4 bases and J by 1 base, and 14 bases separated the two germline ends. The CDR3 bases are TGTGCCAGCAGCCCCAGACAGAGCCTTAACTATGGCTACACCTTC. Amino acid sequence: CASSPRQSLNYGYTF.